The 25 T cell receptor beta chains given below trace back to one sample, sequenced in a study of T cells in localized non-small cell lung cancer. Method: immunoSEQ multiplex PCR; TCRdb's copy keeps in-frame clones and lacks some. This table holds roughly 38,000 clones, 86% found once. The source material was peripheral blood mononuclear cells, sampled before any cancer treatment. Source of these receptors: a male donor at least 60 years old with stage II lung adenocarcinoma.

CDR3 sequence: CSVALIEDRETQYF. The CDR3 DNA reads as TGCAGCGTTGCATTAATTGAGGACCGGGAGACCCAGTACTTC. The chain couples TRBV29-1 to TRBJ2-5; D is undetermined. The CDR3 runs 14 residues. Germline CDR1 SQVTM, CDR2 ANQGSEA. Trimming removed 4 bases from V and 5 bases from J, with 17 bases in between.

The chain combines TRBV4-1 with TRBJ1-3, with 7 positions matching TRBD1. CDR3 length: 15 amino acids. After removal of 4 bases from V and 2 bases from J, the junction contained 5 bases not matched to a gene. CDR1 MGHRA and CDR2 YSYEKL come from the germline V gene. As DNA, the CDR3 is TGCGCCAGCAGCCCCCAGGGGGGAGCTGGAAACACCATATATTTT. This encodes CASSPQGGAGNTIYF.

This clone was seen more than once but under ten times. This chain joins TRBV7-8 and TRBJ1-1; 9 nucleotides agree with TRBD1. Germline V CDR1 and CDR2: SGHVS, FQNEAQ. Trimming cost V 4 bases and J 1 base; bases outside gene matches: 1. The CDR3 covers 14 residues. CDR3 loop: CASSSGQGNTEAFF. The CDR3 coding sequence is TGTGCCAGCAGCTCGGGACAGGGGAACACTGAAGCTTTCTTT.

This rearrangement joins TRBV29-1 to TRBJ1-5; D unresolved. V lost 6 bases, J lost 5 bases, and 11 bases lay in between. The germline gives CDR1 SQVTM, CDR2 ANQGSEA. This CDR3 contains 12 residues. The chain's CDR3 is CSVARGYQPQHF. The CDR3 bases are TGCAGCGTGGCCCGTGGGTATCAGCCCCAGCATTTT.

The CDR3 coding sequence is TGTGCCACAGGAGGGTCTGGAAACACCATATATTTT. Protein product: CATGGSGNTIYF. V gene TRBV2 combines with J gene TRBJ1-3; D is ambiguous. CDR3 length: 12 amino acids. V dropped 10 bases and J dropped 1 base, with 8 bases sitting between them. Germline CDR1 is SNHLY and CDR2 is FYNNEI.

The chain uses TRBV11-2 and TRBJ2-7; 8 nucleotides match TRBD1. CDR3 length equals 14 residues. In germline, CDR1 is SGHAT, CDR2 FQNNGV. V shed 3 bases, J shed 4 bases, and the junction held 5 bases outside the gene matches. Here the CDR3 reads CASSFGQGIYEQYF. The CDR3 nucleotides read TGTGCCAGCAGCTTCGGACAGGGTATATACGAGCAGTACTTC.

This chain links TRBV7-3 with TRBJ2-1; D is unclear. Germline V gene data show CDR1 as SGHTA and CDR2 as FQGTGA. Trimming left V 5 bases short and J 10 bases short, with 15 bases between. The CDR3 sequence is 13 residues long. The CDR3 nucleotides are TGTGCCAGCAGCGCCTCGGCCGACTGGGAGCAGTTCTTC. Translation: CASSASADWEQFF.

The chain has TRBV6-5 and TRBJ1-5; no reliable D call. Trimming stripped 6 bases from V and 4 bases from J, with 10 bases between. From germline, CDR1 is MNHEY and CDR2 SVGAGI. This CDR3 contains 13 residues. CDR3 nucleotides: TGTGCCAGCAGCCTCGGGTGGAATCAGCCCCAGCATTTT. Amino acid sequence: CASSLGWNQPQHF.

The J gene is TRBJ2-1, the V gene TRBV6-5; D gene ambiguous. V lost 5 bases, J lost 0 bases, and 11 bases lay in between. This CDR3 has 15 amino acids. Germline V gives CDR1 MNHEY, CDR2 SVGAGI. The DNA for the CDR3 is TGTGCCAGCAGTGCTAGGCGGTCCTCCTACAATGAGCAGTTCTTC. It is translated as CASSARRSSYNEQFF.

This sequence joins TRBV5-8 and TRBJ1-1, with 7 bases lining up with TRBD1. J gave up 1 base and V 3 bases, and 6 bases lay outside the gene matches. The CDR3 sequence is 15 residues long. Germline V gene lookup returns CDR1 SGHTS and CDR2 YDEGEE. For the CDR3, the DNA is TGTGCCAGCAGCTCCCGACAGGGAAGGAACACTGAAGCTTTCTTT. As protein: CASSSRQGRNTEAFF.

The chain joins TRBV7-9 to TRBJ2-7; 7 bases fit TRBD1. J gave up 5 bases and V 1 base, and 2 bases lay outside the gene matches. Germline CDR1 and CDR2: SEHNR and FQNEAQ (reference sequence). CDR3 size: 13 residues. In DNA form, the CDR3 reads TGTGCCAGCAGCTTAGAGACAGGGAACGAGCAGTACTTC. Residues: CASSLETGNEQYF.

The chain carries TRBV2 and TRBJ2-2; no definite D call. V was pared by 4 bases and J by 7 bases, with 10 bases between. The CDR3 sequence is 13 residues long. Germline CDR1 reads SNHLY; CDR2 reads FYNNEI. In nucleotides, the CDR3 is TGTGCCAGCAGTGGGTCGGCATACGGGGAGCTGTTTTTT. Translating gives CASSGSAYGELFF.

The CDR3 DNA sequence: TGTGCCAGTAGTATACGTAGGGTAGGGGATCAGCCCCAGCATTTT. This sequence encodes CASSIRRVGDQPQHF. V gene TRBV19 combines with J gene TRBJ1-5; D perhaps matches TRBD1 (5 bases). Germline CDR1 LNHDA, CDR2 SQIVND (reference sequence). Deletions cut 2 bases from V and 5 bases from J, with 13 bases between. This CDR3 spans 15 amino acids.

The genes are TRBV5-1 and TRBJ2-7; TRBD2 aligns across 11 bases. CDR1 and CDR2 (germline): SGHRS, YFSETQ. The CDR3 contains 18 residues. Trimming took 4 bases from V and 4 from J; bases not matched to a gene: 16. CDR3 bases: TGCGCCAGCAGCACCTCGGACTGGACTAGCGGGTTGACTTACGAGCAGTACTTC. Protein product: CASSTSDWTSGLTYEQYF.

The rearrangement joins TRBV2 to TRBJ2-3; no reliable D call. There are 18 residues in the CDR3. The ends were cut back, 0 bases at V and 0 bases at J, with 16 bases in the middle. Germline-derived CDR1 and CDR2 are SNHLY and FYNNEI. The chain's CDR3 is CASSEAHGPPPSTDTQYF. The CDR3 bases are TGTGCCAGCAGTGAAGCGCACGGACCCCCCCCTAGCACAGATACGCAGTATTTT. The entire variable domain, with the rest obtained from reference TRBV2 and TRBJ2-3, is as follows: EPEVTQTPSHQVTQMGQEVILRCVPISNHLYFYWYRQILGQKVEFLVSFYNNEISEKSEIFDDQFSVERPDGSNFTLKIRSTKLEDSAMYFCASSEAHGPPPSTDTQYFGPGTRLTVL.

The chain uses TRBV7-3 and TRBJ1-6, with D perhaps matching TRBD1 (5 bases). Per the germline V gene, CDR1 is SGHTA and CDR2 is FQGTGA. This CDR3 is built from 15 residues. V was trimmed by 5 bases and J by 7 bases, leaving 15 bases between them. DNA of the CDR3: TGTGCCAGCAGCCGGGGAAGGGGAGGAAATTCACCCCTCCACTTT. As protein: CASSRGRGGNSPLHF.

The chain is built from TRBV5-1 and TRBJ1-1; 8 positions match TRBD1. The length of the CDR3 is 13 residues. Germline values: CDR1 SGHRS, CDR2 YFSETQ. V trimming: 3 bases; J trimming: 4 bases; junction bases outside the gene matches: 2. In DNA, the CDR3 is TGCGCCAGCAGCTCACAGGGGGGCACTGAAGCTTTCTTT. Encoded protein: CASSSQGGTEAFF.

The chain links TRBV28 to TRBJ1-2; D remains ambiguous. The length of the CDR3 is 11 residues. Trimming shortened V by 10 bases and J by 2 bases, and 8 bases separated the two germline ends. The germline gives CDR1 MDHEN, CDR2 SYDVKM. The CDR3 loop reads CATDSNYGYTF. The CDR3 nucleotides read TGTGCCACAGATTCCAACTATGGCTACACCTTC.

The V and J genes are TRBV7-9 and TRBJ2-7; D is possibly TRBD2 (5 bases). The germline V gene encodes CDR1 SEHNR and CDR2 FQNEAQ (reference sequence). The CDR3 runs 12 residues. Trimming shortened V by 5 bases and J by 7 bases, and 12 bases separated the two germline ends. The DNA for the CDR3 is TGTGCCAGCAGCCGGCGACCGGGAGAGCAGTACTTC. It codes for CASSRRPGEQYF. The full variable domain, completed using reference TRBV7-9 and TRBJ2-7, is DTGVSQNPRHKITKRGQNVTFRCDPISEHNRLYWYRQTLGQGPEFLTYFQNEAQLEKSRLLSDRFSAERPKGSFSTLEIQRTEQGDSAMYLCASSRRPGEQYFGPGTRLTVT.

The V and J genes are TRBV7-3 and TRBJ2-7; D is undetermined. V lost 3 bases, J lost 5 bases, and 14 bases lay in between. Germline loops: CDR1 SGHTA, CDR2 FQGTGA. The CDR3 spans 14 residues. CDR3 amino acids: CASSFVGWIDEQYF. The CDR3 bases are TGTGCCAGCAGCTTCGTAGGGTGGATCGACGAGCAGTACTTC.

V is TRBV7-2 and J is TRBJ2-5; D might be TRBD2 (6 bases). This CDR3 comprises 18 residues. Germline V gives CDR1 SGHTA, CDR2 FQGNSA. V dropped 1 base and J dropped 2 bases, with 20 bases sitting between them. The CDR3 nucleotides are TGTGCCAGCAGCTTAGTAGGTGGGGCGGCGGGGACTCAAGAGACCCAGTACTTC. It encodes CASSLVGGAAGTQETQYF.

This chain joins TRBV5-1 and TRBJ1-4, with 8 positions matching TRBD1. After removal of 4 bases from V and 8 bases from J, the junction contained 7 bases not matched to a gene. The CDR3 loop spans 14 amino acids. The V gene's germline CDR1 is SGHRS and CDR2 YFSETQ. DNA of the CDR3: TGCGCCAGCAGCGCTGACAGGGGTAGCGAAAAACTGTTTTTT. It yields the protein CASSADRGSEKLFF. The variable domain in full, with the rest retrieved from reference TRBV5-1 and TRBJ1-4, is KAGVTQTPRYLIKTRGQQVTLSCSPISGHRSVSWYQQTPGQGLQFLFEYFSETQRNKGNFPGRFSGRQFSNSRSEMNVSTLELGDSALYLCASSADRGSEKLFFGSGTQLSVL.

The chain combines TRBV27 with TRBJ2-5; D might be TRBD1 or TRBD2, each matching 6 bases. This CDR3 is built from 17 residues. The germline V gene encodes CDR1 MNHEY and CDR2 SMNVEV (reference sequence). The V and J ends lost 8 bases and 2 bases respectively, with 24 bases between them. CDR3 in amino acids: CASGGGPLAGFQETQYF. The CDR3 nucleotides are TGTGCCAGCGGGGGCGGACCATTGGCGGGATTTCAAGAGACCCAGTACTTC.

The sample holds a few counts of this clone. The V call is TRBV5-6, the J call TRBJ2-1; 14 positions agree with TRBD2. The CDR3 runs to 18 residues. In germline, CDR1 is SGHDT, CDR2 YYEEEE. Trimming at V came to 4 bases and at J to 0 bases, leaving 6 bases not matched to a gene. CDR3 sequence reads: CASSPSGTSGSSYNEQFF. CDR3 sequence (DNA): TGTGCCAGCAGCCCCTCCGGGACTAGCGGGAGCTCCTACAATGAGCAGTTCTTC.

The V and J genes are TRBV5-6 and TRBJ1-4; possibly TRBD1 for D (5 bases). The CDR3 length is 16 residues. Trimming took 3 bases from V and 2 from J, leaving 14 bases between them. Germline loops: CDR1 SGHDT, CDR2 YYEEEE. DNA for the CDR3: TGTGCCAGCAGCTCCCGCCCCGGGGCGACTAATGAAAAACTGTTTTTT. This gives the protein CASSSRPGATNEKLFF.